These T cell receptor beta chains were read from a single sample in a study of vaccination and CD4 T cells after COVID-19. Their antigens remain unidentified. TCRdb re-derived calls from the PCR reads in MiXCR, one entry per CDR3 protein. This table has over 12,000 distinct CDR3 sequences, around 40% appearing once. The sample comprised cultured CD4+ T cells from blood. The receptors stem from a human donor with COVID-19. Each CDR3 is given with its conserved first and last residue. The D gene is left open where the match is weak. Expanded clones get a size class; other rows say once, few or many, or leave the size out.

j_call	v_call	clone_size	d_call	cdr3_nt	cdr3_aa
TRBJ2-7	TRBV7-8	.	.	TGTGCCAGCAGCGGAAGTTCTCTCGACGAGCAGTACTTC	CASSGSSLDEQYF
TRBJ1-2	TRBV12-3/TRBV12-4	few	.	TGTGCCAGCAGCCCGAACGTCGCGGGCTACACCTTC	CASSPNVAGYTF
TRBJ1-1	TRBV6-1	few	TRBD1	TGTGCCAGCAGACGACAGGGCAACACTGAAGCTTTCTTT	CASRRQGNTEAFF
TRBJ1-4	TRBV20-1	.	.	TGCAGTGCTAGAGATCGAAATCCCCCTATAGAAAAACTGTTTTTT	CSARDRNPPIEKLFF
TRBJ2-4	TRBV27	few	.	TGTGCCAGCAGCCCGCCAGGGAAGGGCAAAAACATTCAGTACTTC	CASSPPGKGKNIQYF
TRBJ1-2	TRBV7-2	few	.	TGTGCCAGCAGCGACCCAGGGGCTAACTATGGCTACACCTTC	CASSDPGANYGYTF
TRBJ1-1	TRBV6-5	once	TRBD1	TGTGCCAGCAGTTCGTTGACAGGGCGGGCTGAAGCTTTCTTT	CASSSLTGRAEAFF
TRBJ1-4	TRBV11-2	few	.	TGTGCCAGCAGCCCAAACCCGGGTGGAGAAAAACTGTTTTTT	CASSPNPGGEKLFF
TRBJ2-4	TRBV30	.	TRBD1	TGTGCCTGGAGCCGGACAGGGGGCCCTCTACACTTC	CAWSRTGGPLHF
TRBJ2-2	TRBV7-2	.	TRBD1	TGTGCCAGCAGCTTATGGGTAGGACAGGGGAGCACCGGGGAGCTGTTTTTT	CASSLWVGQGSTGELFF
TRBJ1-5	TRBV28	once	TRBD1	TGTGCCAGCAGTAGCCCGACAGGGTGGGATCAGCCCCAGCATTTT	CASSSPTGWDQPQHF
TRBJ2-6	TRBV18	.	TRBD1	TGTGCCAGCTCGCCGGGACAGGGGGCTTCTGGGGCCAACGTCCTGACTTTC	CASSPGQGASGANVLTF
TRBJ1-2	TRBV7-2	.	TRBD1	TGTGCCAGCAGCTCGGGACAGGGAATTGGCTACACCTTC	CASSSGQGIGYTF
TRBJ2-5	TRBV28	.	.	TGTGCCAGCAGTTTATCCAGGGAAGAGACCCAGTACTTC	CASSLSREETQYF
TRBJ1-5	TRBV28	.	.	TGTGCCAGCGGGCCGGCGAATCAGCCCCAGCATTTT	CASGPANQPQHF
TRBJ2-7	TRBV19	.	TRBD2	TGTGCCAGTAGTATAGGCGGGGGGGACACCTACGAGCAGTACTTC	CASSIGGGDTYEQYF
TRBJ1-2	TRBV7-9	once	.	TGTGCCAGCAGCTTAGCGCTATTAGGGGTCGGCTACACCTTC	CASSLALLGVGYTF
TRBJ2-1	TRBV6-1	.	TRBD1	TGTGCCAGCAGCCCCGACAGGGGTGGTGAGCAGTTCTTC	CASSPDRGGEQFF
TRBJ1-6	TRBV27	few	.	TGTGCCAGCAGCGCCTCTACTTCAGGGGTCCCACCCCTCCACTTT	CASSASTSGVPPLHF
TRBJ2-7	TRBV7-2	once	TRBD2	TGTGCCAGCAGCTTCAGTCAGGATACTAGCGGGGGGGCCTACGAGCAGTACTTC	CASSFSQDTSGGAYEQYF
TRBJ2-3	TRBV6-5	.	.	TGTGCCAGCAGTTACTCGTTCTCCGGTGGCACAGATACGCAGTATTTT	CASSYSFSGGTDTQYF
TRBJ1-3	TRBV25-1	.	.	TGTGCCAGCAGTGTACAGGGTGAAGTAGCTGGAAACACCATATATTTT	CASSVQGEVAGNTIYF
TRBJ2-5	TRBV28	few	TRBD2	TGTGCCAGCAGTTCGACTAGCGGGGATGAGACCCAGTACTTC	CASSSTSGDETQYF
TRBJ2-4	TRBV6-5	.	TRBD2	TGTGCCAGCAGTTACCTTGAAGGCGGGGGAGGAGCCAAAAACATTCAGTACTTC	CASSYLEGGGGAKNIQYF
TRBJ2-7	TRBV7-2	few	.	TGTGCCAGCAGCTTAGGCAGGTACGAGCAGTACTTC	CASSLGRYEQYF
TRBJ2-3	TRBV11-2	.	TRBD2	TGTGCCAGCAGCTTAACCCCGACTAGCGGGGGGGCGCCAGATACGCAGTATTTT	CASSLTPTSGGAPDTQYF
TRBJ1-1	TRBV30	.	.	TGTGCCTGGAGTGTATTGAGAGTCGCTGAACGGAACACTGAAGCTTTCTTT	CAWSVLRVAERNTEAFF
TRBJ2-3	TRBV12-3/TRBV12-4	.	.	TGTGCCAGCAGTTTAGGTACGGGGACCGTGGATACGCAGTATTTT	CASSLGTGTVDTQYF
TRBJ2-7	TRBV6-2/TRBV6-3	once	TRBD2	TGTGCCAGCAGAACCGGGGGGGCCGTATACGAGCAGTACTTC	CASRTGGAVYEQYF
TRBJ2-2	TRBV6-1	once	.	TGTGCCAGCAGTGAAGAAGGGGGACCCGGGGAGCTGTTTTTT	CASSEEGGPGELFF
TRBJ2-7	TRBV27	once	TRBD2	TGTGCCAGCAGACTCCGTATATCAGCGGGACTAGCTGATTCCTACGAGCAGTACTTC	CASRLRISAGLADSYEQYF
TRBJ2-7	TRBV11-3	.	.	TGTGCCAGCAGATCGTCAGGGAAAGGCGAGCAGTACTTC	CASRSSGKGEQYF
TRBJ2-2	TRBV7-2	medium-sized	TRBD1	TGTGCCAGCAGCTCAGGACAGGGGATATCCGGGGAGCTGTTTTTT	CASSSGQGISGELFF
TRBJ1-2	TRBV27	once	.	TGTGCCAGCAGTCCGAGAGGACTTGGACAGAACTATGGCTACGCCTTC	CASSPRGLGQNYGYAF
TRBJ2-4	TRBV27	.	TRBD1	TGTGCCAGCAGCAGGGGGCTCGGCAAAAACATTCAGTACTTC	CASSRGLGKNIQYF
TRBJ1-1	TRBV12-3/TRBV12-4	.	.	TGTGCCAGCAGTTTAGTAAACCGACTTAACACTGAAGCTTTCTTT	CASSLVNRLNTEAFF
TRBJ2-7	TRBV7-9	.	.	TGTGCCAGCAGCTTGTTCGACCTGCTGTACTTC	CASSLFDLLYF
TRBJ2-3	TRBV10-3	.	.	TGTGCCATCAGGGACAGCGTGGGCACAGATACGCAGTATTTT	CAIRDSVGTDTQYF
TRBJ1-5	TRBV20-1	medium-sized	.	TGCAGTTCCATAGGGGAGCGCAATCAGCCCCAGCATTTT	CSSIGERNQPQHF
TRBJ2-1	TRBV24-1	few	.	TGTGCCACCAGTGAGGGACTCAATGAGCAGTTCTTC	CATSEGLNEQFF
TRBJ2-7	TRBV30	.	.	TGTGCCTGGAGCCCTCCCGGGGGGCCCACCTACGAGCAGTACTTC	CAWSPPGGPTYEQYF
TRBJ2-2	TRBV5-1	medium-sized	.	TGCGCCAGCAGCTTGGTAGGGACGAACACCGGGGAGCTGTTTTTT	CASSLVGTNTGELFF
TRBJ2-3	TRBV6-2/TRBV6-3	few	.	TGTGCCAGCAGTTACACCCGGGGGAACACAGATACGCAGTATTTT	CASSYTRGNTDTQYF
TRBJ2-3	TRBV6-4	few	.	TGTGCCAGCAGCCTGGGGGATCTCACAGATACGCAGTATTTT	CASSLGDLTDTQYF
TRBJ1-4	TRBV28	.	.	TGTGCCAGCACCCTACAGGGACGTAGGGAAAAACTGTTTTTT	CASTLQGRREKLFF
TRBJ1-6	TRBV2	few	.	TGTGCCAGCGCCGCGGGGGGGCTAACACCCCTCCACTTT	CASAAGGLTPLHF
TRBJ2-5	TRBV20-1	.	.	TGCAGTGCCCGAGGGCTAGCCGTTGGTTCGCAAGAGACCCAGTACTTC	CSARGLAVGSQETQYF
TRBJ1-1	TRBV5-1	once	.	TGCGCCAGCAGAGGGGGGTGGATAGCTTTCTTT	CASRGGWIAFF
TRBJ2-2	TRBV19	.	.	TGTGCCAGTAGTACTAGCAACACCGGGGAGCTGTTTTTT	CASSTSNTGELFF
TRBJ2-1	TRBV10-3	.	.	TGTGCCAGCTGTGTTGACTCGACCTCTAACAATGAGCAGTTCTTC	CASCVDSTSNNEQFF
TRBJ2-4	TRBV20-1	.	.	TGCAGTGCTAGAGATCAACAGGGACGAAACATTCAGTACTTC	CSARDQQGRNIQYF
TRBJ2-3	TRBV4-1	once	.	TGCGCCAGCAGCCAAGTGGGCGGGGGCGCAGATACGCAGTATTTT	CASSQVGGGADTQYF
TRBJ2-1	TRBV27	once	.	TGTGCCAGCAGTCCCCCGGGGCTAGGTGGAAATGAGCAGTTCTTC	CASSPPGLGGNEQFF
TRBJ2-3	TRBV6-1	few	TRBD2	TGTGCCAGCAGGCGATCTAGCGGGGGGGCCGCTGATACGCAGTATTTT	CASRRSSGGAADTQYF
TRBJ1-1	TRBV12-3/TRBV12-4	.	.	TGTGCCAGCAGTTTAGTGGGACCCACAGAAGCTTTCTTT	CASSLVGPTEAFF
TRBJ1-5	TRBV4-2	.	.	TGTGCCAGCAGACCCAGTAGCAATCAGCCCCAGCATTTT	CASRPSSNQPQHF
TRBJ1-6	TRBV11-3	.	.	TGTGCCAGCAGCTCCAGAGGACGTAATTCACCCCTCCACTTT	CASSSRGRNSPLHF
TRBJ1-3	TRBV12-3/TRBV12-4	.	.	TGTGCCAGCAGCCATGCCCGGCTCTCTGGAAACACCATATATTTT	CASSHARLSGNTIYF